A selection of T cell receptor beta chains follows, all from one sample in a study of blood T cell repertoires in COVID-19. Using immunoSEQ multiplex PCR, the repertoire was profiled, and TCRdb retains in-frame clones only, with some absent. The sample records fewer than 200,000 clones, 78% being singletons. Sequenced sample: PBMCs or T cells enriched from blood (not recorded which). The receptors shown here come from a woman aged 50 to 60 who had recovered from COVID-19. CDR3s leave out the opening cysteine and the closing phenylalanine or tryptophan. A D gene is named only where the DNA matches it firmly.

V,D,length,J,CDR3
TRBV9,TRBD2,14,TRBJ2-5,ASSVTGTSRGETQY
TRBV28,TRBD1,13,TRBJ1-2,ASTPTGATNYGYT
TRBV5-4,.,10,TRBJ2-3,ASSLRRDTQY
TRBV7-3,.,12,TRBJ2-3,ASSLGGASDTQY
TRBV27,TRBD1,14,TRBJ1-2,ASSNVGTGTNYGYT
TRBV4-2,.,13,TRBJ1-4,ASSPRQATNEKLF
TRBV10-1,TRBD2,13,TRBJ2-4,ASSDKAGVGGIQY
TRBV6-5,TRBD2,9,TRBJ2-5,ASGREETQY
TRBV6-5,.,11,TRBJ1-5,ASSRDSNQPQH
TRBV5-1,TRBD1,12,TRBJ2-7,ASSQTGQAYEQY
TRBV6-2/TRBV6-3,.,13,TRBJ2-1,ASSLDLSSYNEQF
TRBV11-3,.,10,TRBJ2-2,ASSSDSGELF
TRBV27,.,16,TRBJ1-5,ASSSNGGLAFSNQPQH
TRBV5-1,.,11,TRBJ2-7,ASSFLQTYEQY
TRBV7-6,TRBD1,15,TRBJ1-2,ASSSGRDRGTNYGYT
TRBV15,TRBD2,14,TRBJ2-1,ATSSGLAGHYNEQF
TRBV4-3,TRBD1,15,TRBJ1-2,ASSQVFTGTGVGGYT
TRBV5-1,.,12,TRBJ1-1,ASSPWQGITEAF
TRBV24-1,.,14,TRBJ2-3,ATSDRKLLSTDTQY
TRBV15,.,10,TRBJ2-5,ATSREKETQY
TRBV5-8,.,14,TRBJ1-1,ASSLAYFQGNTEAF
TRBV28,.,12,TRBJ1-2,ASSLFGGAYGYT
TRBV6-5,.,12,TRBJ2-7,ASSLWTASYEQY
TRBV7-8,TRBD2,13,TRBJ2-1,ASSSTGLAFNEQF
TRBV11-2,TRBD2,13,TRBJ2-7,ASSLVGGAGYEQY
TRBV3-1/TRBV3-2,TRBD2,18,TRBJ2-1,ASSPVGGLAGGPHYNEQF
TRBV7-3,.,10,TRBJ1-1,ASSQGGTEAF
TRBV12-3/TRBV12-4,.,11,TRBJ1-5,ASLGVSNQPQH
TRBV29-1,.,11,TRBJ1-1,SASRQENTEAF
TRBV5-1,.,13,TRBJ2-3,ASSGQSYSTDTQY
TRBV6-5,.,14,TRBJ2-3,ASSYAQGPRTDTQY
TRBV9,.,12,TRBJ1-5,ASSVGAVNQPQH
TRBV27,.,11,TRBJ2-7,ASSFAGVGEQY
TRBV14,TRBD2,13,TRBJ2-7,ASSLAGDPTYEQY
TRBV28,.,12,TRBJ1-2,ASSDTGPSYGYT
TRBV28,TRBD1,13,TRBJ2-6,ASSTGGSGANVLT
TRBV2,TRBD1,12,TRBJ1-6,ASSRDRGGSPLH
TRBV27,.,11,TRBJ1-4,ASRRSGGWELF
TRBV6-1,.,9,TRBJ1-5,ASSDGLSLY
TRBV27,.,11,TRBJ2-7,ASSFRGSHEQY
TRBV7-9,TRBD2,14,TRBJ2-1,ASSLVYSGAYNEQF
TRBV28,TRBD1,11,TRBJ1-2,ASAPGQGQGYT
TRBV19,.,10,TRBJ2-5,ASSPGRETQY
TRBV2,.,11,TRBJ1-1,ASSGQGNTEAF
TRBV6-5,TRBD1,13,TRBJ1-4,ASSRGTGTNEKLF
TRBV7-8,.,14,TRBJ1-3,ASSLAPQGSGNTIY
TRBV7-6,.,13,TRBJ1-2,ASSSEETELLGYT
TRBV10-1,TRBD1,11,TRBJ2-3,ASGGQGTDTQY
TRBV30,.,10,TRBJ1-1,AWNTGNTEAF
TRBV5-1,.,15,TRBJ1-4,ASSRSGRAVTNEKLF
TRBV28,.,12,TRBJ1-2,ASSSPAGDYGYT
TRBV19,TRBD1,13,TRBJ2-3,ASSADRGLTDTQY
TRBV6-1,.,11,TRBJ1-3,ATSYYGGNTIY
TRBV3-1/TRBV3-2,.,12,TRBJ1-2,ASSQRLDNYGYT
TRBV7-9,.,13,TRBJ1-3,ASSQSGFSGNTIY
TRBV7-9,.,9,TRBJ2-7,ASREIYEQY
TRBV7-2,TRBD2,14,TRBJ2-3,ASSFGLAGGVDTQY
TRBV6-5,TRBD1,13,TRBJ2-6,ASSYQGQGVNVLT
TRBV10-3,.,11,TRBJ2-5,AISDLLSETQY